This T cell receptor (beta chain) was documented in a study of blood T cell repertoires in COVID-19. Across the study: Samples of COVID-19 (acute and convalescent) were obtained from the United States, Italy and Spain.

The study recruited people aged about 18 to 95 years across about two dozen US areas. Individuals in the exposed group had encountered a COVID-19 case within 2 weeks preceding study entry. As processed by the authors: Cell counts per sample came from amplifying reference gene primers. Only in-frame clones appear in the TCRdb table, and some are missing; sequencing was by immunoSEQ multiplex PCR. V, J and clone size derive from that table, while D and trimming were established from the DNA sequence. The sample records about 300,000 clones, 89% being singletons. Deletions cut 4 bases from V and 1 base from J, with 14 bases between. The CDR3 covers 15 residues. Germline V gene lookup returns CDR1 SGHRS and CDR2 YFSETQ.

The chain has TRBV5-1 and TRBJ1-1; D is possibly TRBD1 (6 bases). The sequencing sample was made of PBMCs or T cells enriched from blood (not recorded which). The TCR originated in a woman between 45 and 60 years old who had been exposed to COVID-19. The CDR3, as DNA: TGCGCCAGCAGCAGTGTACAGGGATCGAACACTGAAGCTTTCTTT. The encoded protein is CASSSVQGSNTEAFF.